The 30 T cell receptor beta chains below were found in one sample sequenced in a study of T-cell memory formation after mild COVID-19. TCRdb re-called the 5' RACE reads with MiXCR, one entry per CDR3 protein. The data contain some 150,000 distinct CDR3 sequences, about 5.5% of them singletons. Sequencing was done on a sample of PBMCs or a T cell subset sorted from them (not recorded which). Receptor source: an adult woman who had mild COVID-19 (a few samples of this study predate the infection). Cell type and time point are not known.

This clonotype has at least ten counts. CDR3 in amino acids: CASSQGSGKETQYF. CDR3 nucleotide sequence: TGTGCCAGCAGCCAAGGAAGCGGGAAGGAGACCCAGTACTTC. The chain carries TRBV3-1 and TRBJ2-5, with 7 bases that match TRBD2. From germline, CDR1 is LGHDT and CDR2 YNNKEL (reference sequence). J gave up 5 bases and V 1 base, and 4 bases lay outside the gene matches. The CDR3 loop spans 14 amino acids.

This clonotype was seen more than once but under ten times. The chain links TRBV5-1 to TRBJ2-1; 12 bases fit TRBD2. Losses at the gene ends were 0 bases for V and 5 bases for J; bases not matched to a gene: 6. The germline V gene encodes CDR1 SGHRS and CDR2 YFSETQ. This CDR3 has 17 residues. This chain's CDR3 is CASSLARLAGVDNEQFF. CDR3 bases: TGCGCCAGCAGCTTGGCCAGACTAGCGGGGGTAGACAATGAGCAGTTCTTC.

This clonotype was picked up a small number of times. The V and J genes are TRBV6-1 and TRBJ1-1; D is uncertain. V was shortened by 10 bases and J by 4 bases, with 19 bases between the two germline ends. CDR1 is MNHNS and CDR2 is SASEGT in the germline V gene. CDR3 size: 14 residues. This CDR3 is CATTPGLASTEAFF. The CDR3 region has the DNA TGTGCCACAACTCCTGGTTTGGCCAGCACTGAAGCTTTCTTT.

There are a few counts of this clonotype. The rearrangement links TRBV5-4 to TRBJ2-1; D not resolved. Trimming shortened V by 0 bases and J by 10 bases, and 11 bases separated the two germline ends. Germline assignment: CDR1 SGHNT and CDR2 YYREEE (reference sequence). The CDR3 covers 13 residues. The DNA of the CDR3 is TGTGCCAGCAGCTTGGCATCCGGACGAGAGCAGTTCTTC. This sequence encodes CASSLASGREQFF.

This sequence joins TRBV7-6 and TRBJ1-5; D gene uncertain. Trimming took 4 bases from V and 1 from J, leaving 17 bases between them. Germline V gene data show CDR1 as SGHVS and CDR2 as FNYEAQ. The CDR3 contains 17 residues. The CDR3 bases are TGTGCCAGCAGCTCCATACGGGGTACGAAAAGCAATCAGCCCCAGCATTTT. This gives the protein CASSSIRGTKSNQPQHF.

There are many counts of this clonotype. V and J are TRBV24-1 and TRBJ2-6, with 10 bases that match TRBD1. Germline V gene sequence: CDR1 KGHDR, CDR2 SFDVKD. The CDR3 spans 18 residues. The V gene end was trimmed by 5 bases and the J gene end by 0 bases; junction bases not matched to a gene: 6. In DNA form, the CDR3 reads TGTGCCACCAGTGGATGGGACAGGGGTACCTCTGGGGCCAACGTCCTGACTTTC. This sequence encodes CATSGWDRGTSGANVLTF.

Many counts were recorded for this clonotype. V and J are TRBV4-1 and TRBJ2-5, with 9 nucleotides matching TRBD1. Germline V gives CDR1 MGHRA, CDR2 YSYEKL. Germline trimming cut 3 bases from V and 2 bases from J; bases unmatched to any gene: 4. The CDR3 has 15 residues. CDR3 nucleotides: TGCGCCAGCAGCCATGCAGGGACAGGGCAAGAGACCCAGTACTTC. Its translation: CASSHAGTGQETQYF.

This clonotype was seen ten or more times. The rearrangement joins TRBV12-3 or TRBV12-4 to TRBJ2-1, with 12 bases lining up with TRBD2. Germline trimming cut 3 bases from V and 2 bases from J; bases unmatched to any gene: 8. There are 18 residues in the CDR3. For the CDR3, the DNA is TGTGCCAGCAGTTTGGATCTAGCGGGAGGGCGGGCCTACAATGAGCAGTTCTTC. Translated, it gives CASSLDLAGGRAYNEQFF.

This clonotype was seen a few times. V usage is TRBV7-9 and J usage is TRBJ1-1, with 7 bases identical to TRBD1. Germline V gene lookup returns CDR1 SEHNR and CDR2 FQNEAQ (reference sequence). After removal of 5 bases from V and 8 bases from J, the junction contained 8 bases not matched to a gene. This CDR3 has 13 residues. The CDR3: CASSRDSPEEAFF. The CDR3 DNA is TGTGCCAGCAGCAGGGACAGCCCTGAGGAAGCTTTCTTT.

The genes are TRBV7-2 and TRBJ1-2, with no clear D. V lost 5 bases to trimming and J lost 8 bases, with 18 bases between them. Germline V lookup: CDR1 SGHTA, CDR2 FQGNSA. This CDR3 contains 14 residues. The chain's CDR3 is CASSPTVFGWGYTF. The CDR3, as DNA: TGTGCCAGCAGCCCGACGGTTTTTGGGTGGGGCTACACCTTC. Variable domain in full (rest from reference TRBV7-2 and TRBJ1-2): GAGVSQSPSNKVTEKGKDVELRCDPISGHTALYWYRQSLGQGLEFLIYFQGNSAPDKSGLPSDRFSAERTGGSVSTLTIQRTQQEDSAVYLCASSPTVFGWGYTFGSGTRLTVV.

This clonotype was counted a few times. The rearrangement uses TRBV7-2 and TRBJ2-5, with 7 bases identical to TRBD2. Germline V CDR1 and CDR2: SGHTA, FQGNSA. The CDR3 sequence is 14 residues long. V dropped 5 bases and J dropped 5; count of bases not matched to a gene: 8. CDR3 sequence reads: CASSKVAGRETQYF. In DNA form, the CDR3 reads TGTGCCAGCAGCAAAGTAGCGGGCCGGGAGACCCAGTACTTC.

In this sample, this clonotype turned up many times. The CDR3 is CASWSGELFF. The CDR3 nucleotides read TGCGCCAGCTGGTCCGGGGAGCTGTTTTTT. The J gene is TRBJ2-2, the V gene TRBV5-1; no clear D gene. V shed 7 bases and J shed 6 bases, with 4 bases lying between them. The germline V gene encodes CDR1 SGHRS and CDR2 YFSETQ. The CDR3 is 10 residues long.

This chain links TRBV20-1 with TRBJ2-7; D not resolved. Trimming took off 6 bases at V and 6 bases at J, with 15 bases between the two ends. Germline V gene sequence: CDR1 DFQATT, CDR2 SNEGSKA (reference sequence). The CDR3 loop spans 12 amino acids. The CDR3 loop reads CSARPSLGEQYF. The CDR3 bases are TGCAGTGCCCGCCCTTCCCTCGGCGAGCAGTACTTC.

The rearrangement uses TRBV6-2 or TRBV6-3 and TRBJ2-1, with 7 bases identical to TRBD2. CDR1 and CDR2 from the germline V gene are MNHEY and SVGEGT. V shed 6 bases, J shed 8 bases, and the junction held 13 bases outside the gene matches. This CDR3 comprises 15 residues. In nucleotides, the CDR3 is TGTGCCAGCAGCCCCCTCAGCGGGAATAAGGATGAGCAGTTCTTC. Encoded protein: CASSPLSGNKDEQFF.

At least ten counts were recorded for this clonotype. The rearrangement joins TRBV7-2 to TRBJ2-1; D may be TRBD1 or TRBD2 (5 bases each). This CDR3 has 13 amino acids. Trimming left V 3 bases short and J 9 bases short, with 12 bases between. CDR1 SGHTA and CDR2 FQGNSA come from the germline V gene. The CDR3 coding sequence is TGTGCCAGCAGCTTGCCGGGGCAAGGTGAGCAGTTCTTC. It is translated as CASSLPGQGEQFF.

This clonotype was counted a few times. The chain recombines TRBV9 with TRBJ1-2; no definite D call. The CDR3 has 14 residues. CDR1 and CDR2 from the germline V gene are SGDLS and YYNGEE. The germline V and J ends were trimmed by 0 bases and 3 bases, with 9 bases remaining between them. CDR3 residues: CASSVVAGDYGYTF. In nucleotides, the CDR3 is TGTGCCAGCAGCGTAGTCGCAGGAGACTATGGCTACACCTTC.

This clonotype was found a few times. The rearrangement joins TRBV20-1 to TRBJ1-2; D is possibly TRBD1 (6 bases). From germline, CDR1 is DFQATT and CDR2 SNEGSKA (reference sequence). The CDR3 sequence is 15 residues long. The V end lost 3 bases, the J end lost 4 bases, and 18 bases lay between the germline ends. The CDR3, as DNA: TGCAGTGCTAGCGAAGGGGGGGGCCCTTTCTATGGCTACACCTTC. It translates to CSASEGGGPFYGYTF.

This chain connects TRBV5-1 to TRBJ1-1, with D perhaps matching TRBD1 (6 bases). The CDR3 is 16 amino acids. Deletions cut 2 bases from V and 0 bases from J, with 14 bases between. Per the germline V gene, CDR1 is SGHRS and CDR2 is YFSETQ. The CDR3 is CASSFPRTDLNTEAFF. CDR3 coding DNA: TGCGCCAGCAGCTTTCCCCGGACAGATCTGAACACTGAAGCTTTCTTT. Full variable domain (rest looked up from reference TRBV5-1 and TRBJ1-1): KAGVTQTPRYLIKTRGQQVTLSCSPISGHRSVSWYQQTPGQGLQFLFEYFSETQRNKGNFPGRFSGRQFSNSRSEMNVSTLELGDSALYLCASSFPRTDLNTEAFFGQGTRLTVV.

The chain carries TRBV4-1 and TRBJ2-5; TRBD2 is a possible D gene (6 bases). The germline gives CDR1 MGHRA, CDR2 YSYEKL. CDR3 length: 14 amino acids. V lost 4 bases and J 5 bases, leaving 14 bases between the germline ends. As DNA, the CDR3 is TGCGCCAGCAGCCCTCAGGAGGGCCCGGAGACCCAGTACTTC. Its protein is CASSPQEGPETQYF.

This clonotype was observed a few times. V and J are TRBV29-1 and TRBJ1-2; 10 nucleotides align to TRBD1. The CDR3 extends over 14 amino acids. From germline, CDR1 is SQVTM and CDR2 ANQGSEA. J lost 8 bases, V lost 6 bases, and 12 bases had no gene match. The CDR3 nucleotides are TGCAGCGTCCACGGGACAGGGGATCTCTGGGGCTACACCTTC. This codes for CSVHGTGDLWGYTF.

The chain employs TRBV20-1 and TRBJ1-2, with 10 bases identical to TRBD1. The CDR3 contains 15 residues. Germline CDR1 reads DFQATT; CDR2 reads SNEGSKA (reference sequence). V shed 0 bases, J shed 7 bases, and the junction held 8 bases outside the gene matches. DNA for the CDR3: TGCAGTGCTAGAGAGACAGGGGGCGCCTCGTTTGGCTACACCTTC. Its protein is CSARETGGASFGYTF.

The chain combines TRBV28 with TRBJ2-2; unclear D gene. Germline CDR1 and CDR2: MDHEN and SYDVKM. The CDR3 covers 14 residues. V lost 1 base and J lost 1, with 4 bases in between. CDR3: CASSLSLNTGELFF. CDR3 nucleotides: TGTGCCAGCAGTTTATCACTGAACACCGGGGAGCTGTTTTTT.

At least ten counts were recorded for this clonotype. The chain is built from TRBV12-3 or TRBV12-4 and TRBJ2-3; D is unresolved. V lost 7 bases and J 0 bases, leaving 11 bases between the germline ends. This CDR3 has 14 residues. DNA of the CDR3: TGTGCCAGCAAGCCGGGCTTAAGCACAGATACGCAGTATTTT. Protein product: CASKPGLSTDTQYF.

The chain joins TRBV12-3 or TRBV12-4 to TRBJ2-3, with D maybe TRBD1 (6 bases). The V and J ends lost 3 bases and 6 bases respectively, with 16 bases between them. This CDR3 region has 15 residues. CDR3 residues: CASSLGAESGDTQYF. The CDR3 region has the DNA TGTGCCAGCAGTTTGGGGGCCGAGAGTGGGGATACGCAGTATTTT.

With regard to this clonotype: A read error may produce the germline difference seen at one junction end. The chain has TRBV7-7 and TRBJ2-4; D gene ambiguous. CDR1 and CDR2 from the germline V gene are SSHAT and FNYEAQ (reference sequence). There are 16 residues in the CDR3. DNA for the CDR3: TGTGCTAGCAGCTCCCTTCATAAGGGCGTTAAAAACATTCAGTACTTC. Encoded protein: CASSSLHKGVKNIQYF.

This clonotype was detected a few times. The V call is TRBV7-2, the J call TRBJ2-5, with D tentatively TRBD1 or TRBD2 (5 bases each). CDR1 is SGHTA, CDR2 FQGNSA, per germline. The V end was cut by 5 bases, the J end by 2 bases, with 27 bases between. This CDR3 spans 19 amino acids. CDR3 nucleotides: TGTGCCAGCAGCCCCACAGGCGGGTTCGCCCCAGAACTACAAGAGACCCAGTACTTC. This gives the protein CASSPTGGFAPELQETQYF.

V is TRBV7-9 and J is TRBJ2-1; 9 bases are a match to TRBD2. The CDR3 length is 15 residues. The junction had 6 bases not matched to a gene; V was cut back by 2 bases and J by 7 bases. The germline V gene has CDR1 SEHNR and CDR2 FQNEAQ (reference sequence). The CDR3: CASSLRLAGHNEQFF. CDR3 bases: TGTGCCAGCAGCTTACGTCTAGCGGGACATAATGAGCAGTTCTTC.

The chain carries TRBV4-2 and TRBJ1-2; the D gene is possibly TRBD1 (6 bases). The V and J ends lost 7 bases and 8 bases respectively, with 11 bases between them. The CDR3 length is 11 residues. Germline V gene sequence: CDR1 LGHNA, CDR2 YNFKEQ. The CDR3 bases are TGTGCCAGCAAGGAGGGGGAGGGCTACACCTTC. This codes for CASKEGEGYTF.

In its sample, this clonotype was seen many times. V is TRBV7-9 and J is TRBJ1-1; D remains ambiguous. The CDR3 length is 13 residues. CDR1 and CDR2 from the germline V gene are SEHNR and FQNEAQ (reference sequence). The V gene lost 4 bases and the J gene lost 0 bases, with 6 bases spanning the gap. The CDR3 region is CASSSSLNTEAFF. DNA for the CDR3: TGTGCCAGCAGCTCTTCCCTGAACACTGAAGCTTTCTTT.

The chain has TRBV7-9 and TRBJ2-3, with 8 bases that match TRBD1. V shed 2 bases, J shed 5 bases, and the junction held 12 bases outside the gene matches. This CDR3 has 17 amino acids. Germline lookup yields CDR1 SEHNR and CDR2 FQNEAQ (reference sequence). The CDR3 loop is CASSLIRSQGGKDTQYF. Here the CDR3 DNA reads TGTGCCAGCAGCTTAATAAGGTCACAGGGGGGAAAAGATACGCAGTATTTT.